This TCR beta chain was captured in a study of blood T cell repertoires in COVID-19. About the study: PBMCs, B-cell-depleted T cells, or T cells provided the cDNA or gDNA that made up the material.

The CDR3 loop spans 16 amino acids. The V and J ends lost 4 bases and 3 bases respectively, with 15 bases between them. In germline, CDR1 is WNHNN, CDR2 SYGVQD (reference sequence). As handled by the study authors: Estimation of nucleated cell counts relied on the amplification of reference gene primers. Measured with immunoSEQ multiplex PCR; TCRdb has only the in-frame clones, and not every one. V and J calls and clone size follow that table, whereas D and trimming were derived from the DNA. Found here are approximately 300,000 clones, about nine tenths of them singletons; the top ten hold about 4%.

The TCR originated in a man aged 30 to 45 who had recovered from COVID-19. The rearrangement links TRBV10-1 to TRBJ2-2; tentatively, D is TRBD2 (5 bases). The specimen was PBMCs or T cells enriched from blood (not recorded which). The CDR3 DNA sequence: TGCGCCAGCAGTGCGGGAAGACTGGGTTACACCGGGGAGCTGTTTTTT. Amino acids: CASSAGRLGYTGELFF.